This record concerns one T cell receptor (beta chain) sequence. The antigen is undetermined. With a much larger clone just one base away, this may be a read error. This entry is derived from a study of T cells in Graves' hyperthyroidism and ophthalmopathy. Study-level information: Upon initial diagnosis and before any treatment, peripheral blood was collected. General study points: From stable hyperthyroidism, ophthalmopathy was separated by a 13 V-J model. Peripheral blood also featured most of the thyroid clonotypes expanded above 0.001.

Amplification of TCR beta CDR3 regions used RNA as the template. The HTBI primer set served for first-round RT-PCR of the TCR CDR3. From the multiplex PCR reads, TCRdb called clonotypes with MiXCR, one entry per CDR3 protein. Seen here are under 400,000 distinct CDR3 sequences, more than 20% observed once, and the top ten hold around 67%. Sequencing input: blood. The TCR originated in a man in his forties or fifties with Graves' hyperthyroidism.

The CDR3 sequence is CASSPEQGRGYTF. The CDR3 coding sequence is TGTGCCAGCAGCCCCGAACAGGGTCGTGGCTACACCTTC. The genes are TRBV3-1 and TRBJ1-2, with D tentatively TRBD1 (6 bases). From germline, CDR1 is LGHDT and CDR2 YNNKEL (reference sequence). Trimming stripped 4 bases from V and 7 bases from J, with 13 bases between. This CDR3 comprises 13 residues.